Listed here are 21 T cell receptor beta chains from one sample, sequenced in a study of molecular identifiers for immune sequencing clone quantification. TCRdb re-called the PCR reads through MiXCR, storing one row per CDR3 protein. The table shows approximately 590,000 distinct CDR3 sequences, with less than 30% occurring only once. The sequenced material came from naive CD8+ T cells from blood, with Jurkat cell RNA spiked in. Subset given: FACS-sorted CD8+CD4-CCR7+CD45RA+ naive T cells. All receptors derive from a human donor in good health. Some libraries in this study had Jurkat cell RNA spiked in.

The sample holds many counts of this clonotype. The J gene is TRBJ2-5, the V gene TRBV7-6, with 14 bases that match TRBD2. This CDR3 region has 16 residues. The J segment lost 5 bases and the V segment lost 5 bases, leaving 7 bases of the junction unmatched. The germline V gene has CDR1 SGHVS and CDR2 FNYEAQ. The CDR3 region has the DNA TGTGCCAGCAGCCCGAGACGACTAGCGGGAGGGGAGACCCAGTACTTC. Its protein product is CASSPRRLAGGETQYF.

This clonotype was seen many times. The chain recombines TRBV9 with TRBJ2-6, with a weak D call TRBD1 (5 bases). Germline loops: CDR1 SGDLS, CDR2 YYNGEE. The CDR3 consists of 17 residues. V lost 0 bases and J 0 bases, leaving 10 bases between the germline ends. This CDR3 is CASSVGRDNSGANVLTF. Here the CDR3 DNA reads TGTGCCAGCAGCGTAGGCAGGGATAACTCTGGGGCCAACGTCCTGACTTTC.

About this clonotype: This may be a read error, as it is one base from a much larger clone. Since no conserved phenylalanine or tryptophan closes the CDR3, a read error is the likely cause. The V call is TRBV28, the J call TRBJ2-7; 14 bases are shared with TRBD2. The CDR3 totals 16 residues. CDR1 and CDR2 from the germline V gene are MDHEN and SYDVKM. V was clipped by 6 bases and J by 3 bases; unmatched bases: 7. In nucleotides, the CDR3 is TGTGCCAGCAGCTTCGGGACTAGCGGGAGTCTCTACGAGCAGTACCTC. Translated: CASSFGTSGSLYEQYL.

Note on this clonotype: One base away lies a much larger clone, so this may be a sequencing read error. Here the CDR3 omits its conserved ending phenylalanine or tryptophan, so a read error is the likely source. The CDR3 DNA is TGCGCCAGCAGCCAACAGCCGAACACTGAAGCTTTCTGT. This gives the protein CASSQQPNTEAFC. The J gene is TRBJ1-1, the V gene TRBV4-1; unclear D gene. The V gene lost 2 bases and the J gene lost 1 base, with 5 bases spanning the gap. Per the germline V gene, CDR1 is MGHRA and CDR2 is YSYEKL. The CDR3 loop spans 13 amino acids.

The chain couples TRBV27 to TRBJ2-7; D unresolved. This CDR3 has 14 residues. The ends were cut back, 4 bases at V and 1 base at J, with 11 bases in the middle. CDR1 is MNHEY and CDR2 is SMNVEV in the germline V gene (reference sequence). CDR3 amino acids: CASSSPGKSYEQYF. In nucleotides, the CDR3 is TGTGCCAGCAGTTCCCCAGGCAAATCCTACGAGCAGTACTTC.

With regard to this clonotype: Lacking the conserved final phenylalanine or tryptophan, this CDR3 likely reflects a read error. The chain uses TRBV27 and TRBJ2-1; 8 positions match TRBD2. Germline V lookup: CDR1 MNHEY, CDR2 SMNVEV (reference sequence). The V and J ends lost 4 bases and 10 bases, in that order; junction bases with no gene match: 6. CDR3 size: 13 residues. DNA of the CDR3: TGTGCCAGCAGTTACGGACTAGCATGGGAGCAGTTCCTC. It yields the protein CASSYGLAWEQFL.

This clonotype was picked up many times. CDR3 in amino acids: CASSLSGYNEQFF. DNA for the CDR3: TGTGCCAGCAGCTTATCCGGATACAATGAGCAGTTCTTC. This chain joins TRBV11-2 and TRBJ2-1; D not certain. The CDR3 contains 13 residues. Trimming took 2 bases from V and 4 from J, leaving 6 bases between them. Germline V gene data show CDR1 as SGHAT and CDR2 as FQNNGV.

This clonotype was detected a few times. J is TRBJ2-1 and V is TRBV27; 10 bases are shared with TRBD1. V was clipped by 7 bases and J by 4 bases; unmatched bases: 4. The CDR3 consists of 14 residues. CDR1 is MNHEY, CDR2 SMNVEV, per germline (reference sequence). In DNA form, the CDR3 reads TGTGCCAGCATCGGGACAGGGGTGTACAATGAGCAGTTCTTC. Its translation is CASIGTGVYNEQFF.

This sequence joins TRBV9 and TRBJ2-3, with 10 bases matching TRBD2. Trimming at V came to 4 bases and at J to 5 bases, leaving 10 bases not matched to a gene. The CDR3 is made up of 16 amino acids. CDR1 and CDR2 (germline): SGDLS, YYNGEE. The CDR3 region has the DNA TGTGCCAGCAGCTCACAGCGGGGGGGCCTCAAAGATACGCAGTATTTT. Protein: CASSSQRGGLKDTQYF.

About this clonotype: A much larger clone lies a single base off, so this may be a read error. The V call is TRBV19, the J call TRBJ2-4; D perhaps matches TRBD2 (6 bases). The V gene's germline CDR1 is LNHDA and CDR2 SQIVND (reference sequence). The CDR3 extends over 15 amino acids. The germline V and J ends were trimmed by 3 bases and 3 bases, with 12 bases remaining between them. CDR3 loop: CASSMGGHLKNIQYF. The DNA for the CDR3 is TGTGCCAGTAGTATGGGAGGCCACCTCAAAAACATTCAGTACTTC. The full variable domain, in which reference TRBV19 and TRBJ2-4 provide the parts outside the CDR3, is DGGITQSPKYLFRKEGQNVTLSCEQNLNHDAMYWYRQDPGQGLRLIYYSQIVNDFQKGDIAEGYSVSREKKESFPLTVTSAQKNPTAFYLCASSMGGHLKNIQYFGAGTRLSVL.

This clonotype was counted many times. J is TRBJ2-2 and V is TRBV7-6; 8 nucleotides line up with TRBD2. The trim removed 5 bases at V and 0 bases at J, leaving 14 bases unmatched. CDR3 length: 19 residues. Germline V gene sequence: CDR1 SGHVS, CDR2 FNYEAQ. CDR3 loop: CASSLRPGGILANTGELFF. CDR3 coding DNA: TGTGCCAGCAGCCTACGGCCGGGGGGGATCCTCGCGAACACCGGGGAGCTGTTTTTT.

This clonotype appeared a few times. The CDR3 spells CASRIDTQYF. CDR3 nucleotides: TGTGCCAGCAGGATAGATACGCAGTATTTT. This chain links TRBV27 with TRBJ2-3; D not certain. Between the trimmed V and J ends, which lost 6 bases and 5 bases, there was a span of 3 bases. The CDR3 is made up of 10 amino acids. Germline CDR1 and CDR2: MNHEY and SMNVEV (reference sequence).

As for this clonotype: With a much larger clone just one base away, this may be a read error. The CDR3 does not end in the conserved phenylalanine or tryptophan, so this is likely a read error. This sequence joins TRBV6-1 and TRBJ1-1; D is possibly TRBD1 (5 bases). Between the trimmed V and J ends, which lost 1 base and 7 bases, there was a span of 10 bases. The CDR3 contains 13 residues. Germline CDR1 MNHNS, CDR2 SASEGT. CDR3 coding DNA: TGTGCCAGCAGTGAAGAAGGGGAATTTGAAGCTTTCCTT. Translating it yields CASSEEGEFEAFL.

In its sample, this clonotype was seen many times. The chain carries TRBV2 and TRBJ1-2; D unresolved. Per the germline V gene, CDR1 is SNHLY and CDR2 is FYNNEI. CDR3 size: 13 residues. V lost 6 bases to trimming and J lost 1 base, with 9 bases between them. In nucleotides, the CDR3 is TGTGCCAGCAGGGGGTCGGATAACTATGGCTACACCTTC. It specifies CASRGSDNYGYTF.

This clonotype was counted only a few times. The DNA for the CDR3 is TGTGCCAGCAGCACCGGGACAGACACTGAAGCTTTCTTT. It translates to CASSTGTDTEAFF. The V and J genes are TRBV7-9 and TRBJ1-1, with TRBD1 matching over 7 bases. V trimming: 5 bases; J trimming: 3 bases; junction bases outside the gene matches: 3. Germline CDR1 and CDR2: SEHNR and FQNEAQ (reference sequence). This CDR3 spans 13 amino acids. Together with reference TRBV7-9 and TRBJ1-1, the CDR3 gives the full variable domain: DTGVSQNPRHKITKRGQNVTFRCDPISEHNRLYWYRQTLGQGPEFLTYFQNEAQLEKSRLLSDRFSAERPKGSFSTLEIQRTEQGDSAMYLCASSTGTDTEAFFGQGTRLTVV.

This clonotype was seen more than once but under ten times. J is TRBJ1-5 and V is TRBV19; TRBD1 might be the D (5 bases). The length of the CDR3 is 15 residues. CDR1 LNHDA and CDR2 SQIVND come from the germline V gene (reference sequence). Trimming took off 3 bases at V and 4 bases at J, with 13 bases between the two ends. CDR3 sequence reads: CASSIRFGGNQPQHF. CDR3 in DNA: TGTGCCAGTAGTATTAGGTTCGGGGGGAATCAGCCCCAGCATTTT.

In regard to this clonotype: A read error may be the cause here, since a much bigger clone is one base away. The chain combines TRBV12-3 or TRBV12-4 with TRBJ2-3; D tentatively fits TRBD1 or TRBD2 (5 bases each). Trimming removed 1 base from V and 2 bases from J, with 13 bases in between. CDR3 size: 16 residues. CDR3 DNA: TGTGCCAGCAGTTTAGATGGGGGTTCCCACACAGATACGCAGTATTTT. This gives the protein CASSLDGGSHTDTQYF.

There are a few counts of this clonotype. This CDR3 reads CASSPLATGTSTYEQYF. The DNA of the CDR3 is TGTGCCAGCAGTCCATTGGCCACCGGGACTAGCACCTACGAGCAGTACTTC. V gene TRBV27 combines with J gene TRBJ2-7; 9 bases match TRBD2. The CDR3 is 17 amino acids. Germline values: CDR1 MNHEY, CDR2 SMNVEV (reference sequence). V gave up 5 bases and J gave up 2 bases; unmatched junction bases: 13.

This clonotype was counted at least ten times. This chain links TRBV27 with TRBJ2-7, with D unresolved. Trimming removed 5 bases at V and 3 bases at J, with 11 bases between. Looked up from germline, CDR1 is MNHEY and CDR2 is SMNVEV (reference sequence). This CDR3 region has 13 residues. The CDR3 spells CASSPLMHYEQYF. The CDR3 DNA reads as TGTGCCAGCAGTCCCCTGATGCACTACGAGCAGTACTTC.

This clonotype was seen more than once but under ten times. V usage is TRBV27 and J usage is TRBJ1-4; TRBD1 might be the D (6 bases). The CDR3 contains 15 residues. The V gene lost 5 bases and the J gene lost 7 bases, with 17 bases spanning the gap. Germline V lookup: CDR1 MNHEY, CDR2 SMNVEV (reference sequence). The CDR3, as DNA: TGTGCCAGCAGTCCCTGGACAGTTTGGCGTGAAAAACTGTTTTTT. It encodes CASSPWTVWREKLFF.

As concerns this clonotype: This could be a read error, since a much larger clone is one nucleotide away. This CDR3 is CSVEGLIQEPQYF. CDR3 in DNA: TGCAGCGTTGAGGGGCTGATACAAGAGCCCCAGTACTTC. This chain joins TRBV29-1 and TRBJ2-5, with D perhaps TRBD1 (5 bases). Germline loops: CDR1 SQVTM, CDR2 ANQGSEA. CDR3 length equals 13 residues.